This paragraph covers one T cell receptor beta chain sequence. The sample belongs to a study of T cells in Graves' hyperthyroidism and ophthalmopathy. Fresh peripheral blood, about 9.9 ml, yielded the PBMCs. With 1 base clipped from V and 11 bases from J, the junction kept 8 bases outside the gene matches. The germline CDR1 and CDR2 sequences are SNHLY and FYNNEI. There are 15 residues in the CDR3. The source material, RNA transcripts, was used to amplify TCR beta CDR3 regions. A set of HTBI primers served as the primers for a first-round RT-PCR of the TCR CDR3. TCRdb recomputed calls from the multiplex PCR reads with MiXCR, one row per CDR3 protein. The sample has around 800,000 distinct CDR3 sequences, 38% seen once; the top ten hold around 10%.

The V and J genes are TRBV2 and TRBJ1-4, with 9 positions matching TRBD1. The receptor's source is a man aged 18-30 years with Graves' hyperthyroidism. Sequenced: blood. The CDR3 DNA is TGTGCCAGCAGTGAAGGGGGACAGGGATGGCCCAAACTGTTTTTT. This codes for CASSEGGQGWPKLFF.